One and the same sample provided the 20 T cell receptor beta chains below, sequenced in a study of a mutant IDH1 vaccine in newly diagnosed glioma (TCRdb year 2021). Library preparation was by the immunoSEQ multiplex PCR assay. This immuneACCESS table, as held by TCRdb, lists in-frame sequences with V and J called but not all clones. Of the missing ones, under half trace to an unresolved V gene in checked studies; the others have no known cause. The sample yields 85,000 to 100,000 clones; around four fifths were counted once. Of the sample, roughly 7% falls within the top ten clones. The time point label for this specimen denotes: baseline, week 1 (first vaccination visit). The treatment or condition label, as the study defines it: pre-vaccination baseline after standard-of-care therapy. Specimen: PBMCs, collected from a glioma patient treated with radiotherapy, temozolomide or both. These receptors originate from a man in his forties or fifties with glioma.

This clone was recorded once. This chain uses TRBV27 with TRBJ2-3; a weak D match, TRBD2 (6 bases). The CDR3 loop spans 15 amino acids. V lost 5 bases and J 3 bases, leaving 15 bases between the germline ends. CDR1 MNHEY and CDR2 SMNVEV come from the germline V gene (reference sequence). The CDR3 spells CASSLGGTPTDTQYF. Here the CDR3 DNA reads TGTGCCAGCAGTCTGGGCGGGACTCCGACAGATACGCAGTATTTT.

The chain carries TRBV15 and TRBJ1-3, with unresolved D. This CDR3 region has 13 residues. Trimming left V 1 base short and J 8 bases short, with 9 bases between. CDR1 and CDR2 from the germline V gene are LNHNV and YYDKDF (reference sequence). CDR3 region: CATSRGGKDTIYF. The CDR3 DNA follows: TGTGCCACCAGCAGAGGGGGAAAGGACACCATATATTTT.

For the CDR3, the DNA is TGTGCCAGCAGCGGGGGACAGGGCGGGCGGGAGACCCAGTACTTC. Translation gives CASSGGQGGRETQYF. The chain carries TRBV11-2 and TRBJ2-5, with 9 nucleotides matching TRBD1. Germline CDR1 reads SGHAT; CDR2 reads FQNNGV. The CDR3 loop spans 15 amino acids. After removal of 5 bases from V and 5 bases from J, the junction contained 9 bases not matched to a gene.

The chain links TRBV10-3 to TRBJ1-2; 9 nucleotides agree with TRBD1. Losses at the gene ends were 11 bases for V and 5 bases for J; bases not matched to a gene: 9. The CDR3 is made up of 13 amino acids. Germline V gene data show CDR1 as ENHRY and CDR2 as SYGVKD. The CDR3 sequence: CAAQGAGGYGYTF. DNA for the CDR3: TGTGCCGCACAGGGGGCCGGGGGATATGGCTACACCTTC.

This chain links TRBV25-1 with TRBJ2-7, with D maybe TRBD2 (5 bases). V dropped 3 bases and J dropped 8 bases, with 11 bases sitting between them. Per the germline V gene, CDR1 is MGHDK and CDR2 is SYGVNS. The CDR3 spans 12 residues. CDR3 bases: TGTGCCAGCAGTGATGGCGGGTACCAGCAGTACTTC. Residues: CASSDGGYQQYF.

The chain has TRBV7-3 and TRBJ2-1; the D is unclear. The germline V gene encodes CDR1 SGHTA and CDR2 FQGTGA. The CDR3 sequence is 13 residues long. Trimming shortened V by 4 bases and J by 11 bases, and 15 bases separated the two germline ends. The CDR3 region is CASSWLGLSQQFF. The CDR3 DNA is TGTGCCAGCAGCTGGCTAGGGTTATCGCAGCAGTTCTTC.

The rearrangement uses TRBV13 and TRBJ2-5, with D possibly matching TRBD1 (8 bases). V lost 4 bases, J lost 2 bases, and 23 bases lay in between. This CDR3 region has 18 residues. The germline gives CDR1 PRHDT, CDR2 FYEKMQ (reference sequence). The CDR3 DNA reads as TGTGCCAGCAGCTCACGGTGGGAGGGACAGGACCGACAAGAGACCCAGTACTTC. Its translation is CASSSRWEGQDRQETQYF.

The chain recombines TRBV5-4 with TRBJ2-7; D perhaps matches TRBD1 (6 bases). Germline loops: CDR1 SGHNT, CDR2 YYREEE (reference sequence). Trimming removed 2 bases at V and 3 bases at J, with 15 bases between. The CDR3 spans 15 residues. CDR3 protein: CASSFDKGVIYEQYF. CDR3 coding DNA: TGTGCCAGCAGCTTCGACAAGGGGGTTATCTACGAGCAGTACTTC.

As regards this clone: At one end, the junction sequence differs from germline, possibly due to a read error. V is TRBV7-8 and J is TRBJ1-3; no clear D. Germline V gene data show CDR1 as SGHVS and CDR2 as FQNEAQ. The CDR3 contains 12 residues. CDR3 DNA: TGTGCCAGCAGCTTAGGAGGAAACACCGTATATTTT. It is translated as CASSLGGNTVYF.

This clone appeared once. The rearrangement links TRBV19 to TRBJ2-2; tentative D call: TRBD1 (5 bases). The CDR3 runs to 17 residues. The germline CDR1 and CDR2 sequences are LNHDA and SQIVND (reference sequence). Deletions cut 5 bases from V and 0 bases from J, with 16 bases between. CDR3 residues: CASSSWGIGANTGELFF. CDR3 sequence (DNA): TGTGCCAGTAGTTCCTGGGGCATCGGCGCGAACACCGGGGAGCTGTTTTTT.

V usage is TRBV11-2 and J usage is TRBJ1-1; D is ambiguous. Germline CDR1 is SGHAT and CDR2 is FQNNGV. V was pared by 2 bases and J by 1 base, with 8 bases between. The CDR3 consists of 14 residues. The CDR3 coding sequence is TGTGCCAGCAGCTTACTAAACGAGAACACTGAAGCTTTCTTT. Translating gives CASSLLNENTEAFF.

CDR3 sequence (DNA): TGTGCCTGGGCTATTGGAGCGGGGGCCCGAGAGACCCAGTACTTC. It encodes CAWAIGAGARETQYF. The J gene is TRBJ2-5, the V gene TRBV30; 8 nucleotides align to TRBD2. Losses at the gene ends were 5 bases for V and 4 bases for J; bases not matched to a gene: 12. CDR1 and CDR2 from the germline V gene are GTSNPN and SVGIG (reference sequence). The CDR3 spans 15 residues.

V is TRBV9 and J is TRBJ1-6; no firm D call. This CDR3 region has 15 residues. Trimming shortened V by 0 bases and J by 5 bases, and 9 bases separated the two germline ends. Germline V CDR1 and CDR2: SGDLS, YYNGEE. In DNA, the CDR3 is TGTGCCAGCAGCGTAGAAGGGAACCATAATTCACCCCTCCACTTT. Protein sequence: CASSVEGNHNSPLHF. The full variable domain, its missing parts supplied by reference TRBV9 and TRBJ1-6, is DSGVTQTPKHLITATGQRVTLRCSPRSGDLSVYWYQQSLDQGLQFLIQYYNGEERAKGNILERFSAQQFPDLHSELNLSSLELGDSALYFCASSVEGNHNSPLHFGNGTRLTVT.

The V and J genes are TRBV4-2 and TRBJ2-5, with D perhaps TRBD1 or TRBD2 (5 bases each). The CDR3 loop spans 17 amino acids. Germline values: CDR1 LGHNA, CDR2 YNFKEQ. With 1 base removed from V and 1 base from J, the gap between germline ends came to 16 bases. The DNA for the CDR3 is TGTGCCAGCAGCCAAGTCCCTGGCCCTGGGGGCCAAGAGACCCAGTACTTC. It encodes CASSQVPGPGGQETQYF.

The chain recombines TRBV5-1 with TRBJ2-7; 7 positions agree with TRBD2. The CDR3 contains 16 residues. J lost 2 bases, V lost 4 bases, and 12 bases had no gene match. CDR1 SGHRS and CDR2 YFSETQ come from the germline V gene. In nucleotides, the CDR3 is TGCGCCAGCAGCCCTCGGGGTGCGGGGGAACCCTACGAGCAGTACTTC. Protein sequence: CASSPRGAGEPYEQYF.

This clone was detected once. The V gene is TRBV4-3, the J gene TRBJ2-5; 7 bases agree with TRBD2. Germline CDR1 reads LGHNA; CDR2 reads YSLEER. The CDR3 length is 15 residues. Losses at the gene ends were 0 bases for V and 4 bases for J; bases not matched to a gene: 5. The CDR3 is CASSQEWGGGETQYF. CDR3 coding DNA: TGCGCCAGCAGCCAAGAATGGGGGGGTGGAGAGACCCAGTACTTC.

A note on this clone: This same CDR3 is encoded by further DNA sequences in the sample. V usage is TRBV28 and J usage is TRBJ1-4; D call uncertain. CDR1 is MDHEN, CDR2 SYDVKM, per germline. The CDR3 has 12 amino acids. Trimming shortened V by 1 base and J by 7 bases, and 4 bases separated the two germline ends. The CDR3 loop is CASSLLGEKLFF. CDR3 DNA: TGTGCCAGCAGTTTATTGGGTGAAAAACTGTTTTTT.

J is TRBJ1-1 and V is TRBV5-6; D is uncertain. Germline CDR1 and CDR2: SGHDT and YYEEEE. Trimming left V 4 bases short and J 3 bases short, with 7 bases between. The CDR3 has 12 residues. CDR3 in amino acids: CASSPGYTEAFF. The CDR3 DNA reads TGTGCCAGCAGCCCAGGATACACTGAAGCTTTCTTT.

The chain employs TRBV6-6 and TRBJ2-2, with D tentatively TRBD1 (6 bases). The V and J ends lost 4 bases and 1 base respectively, with 13 bases between them. CDR3 size: 16 residues. Germline CDR1 MNHNY, CDR2 SVGAGI (reference sequence). The CDR3 DNA reads TGTGCCAGCAGTTGGCCGGGACAACAGAACACCGGGGAGCTGTTTTTT. Translating gives CASSWPGQQNTGELFF.

The chain links TRBV18 to TRBJ1-3, with a weak D call TRBD1 (5 bases). Trimming cost V 2 bases and J 0 bases, with 11 bases left between them. From germline, CDR1 is KGHSH and CDR2 LQKENI. The CDR3 loop spans 16 amino acids. The DNA of the CDR3 is TGTGCCAGCTCACCAGGGCAGGGAGGCTCTGGAAACACCATATATTTT. Translating it yields CASSPGQGGSGNTIYF.